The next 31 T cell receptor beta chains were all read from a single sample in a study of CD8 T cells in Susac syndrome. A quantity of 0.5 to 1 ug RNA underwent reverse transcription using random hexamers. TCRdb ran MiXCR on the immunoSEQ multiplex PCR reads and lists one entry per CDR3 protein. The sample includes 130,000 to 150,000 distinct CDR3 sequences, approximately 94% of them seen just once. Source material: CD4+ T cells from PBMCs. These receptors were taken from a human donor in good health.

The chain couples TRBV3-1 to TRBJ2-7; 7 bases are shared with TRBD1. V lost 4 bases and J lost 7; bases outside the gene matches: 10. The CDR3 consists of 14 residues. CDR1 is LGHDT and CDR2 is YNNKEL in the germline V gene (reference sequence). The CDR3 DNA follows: TGTGCCAGCAGCCCGTCGAGACAGGGTGGTGAGCAGTACTTC. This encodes CASSPSRQGGEQYF.

The CDR3 nucleotides are TGTGCCAGCAGCCAAGGCAGGGGGCAGGCCTATGGCTACACCTTC. The encoded protein is CASSQGRGQAYGYTF. The chain recombines TRBV4-2 with TRBJ1-2; TRBD1 agrees at 8 bases. Germline values: CDR1 LGHNA, CDR2 YNFKEQ. The CDR3 is made up of 15 amino acids. The V segment lost 1 base and the J segment 4 bases; nucleotides outside the gene matches: 5.

In DNA, the CDR3 is TGTGCCATCAGTGGGACAGGGAATCAGCCCCAGCATTTT. The encoded protein is CAISGTGNQPQHF. The genes are TRBV10-3 and TRBJ1-5, with TRBD1 matching over 8 bases. Germline trimming cut 4 bases from V and 4 bases from J; bases unmatched to any gene: 0. This CDR3 contains 13 residues. Germline assignment: CDR1 ENHRY and CDR2 SYGVKD.

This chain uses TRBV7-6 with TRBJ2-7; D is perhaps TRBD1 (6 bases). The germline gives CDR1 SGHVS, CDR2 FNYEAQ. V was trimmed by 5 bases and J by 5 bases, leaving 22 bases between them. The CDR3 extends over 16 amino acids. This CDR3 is CASSPSPRGPRDEQYF. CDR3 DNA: TGTGCCAGCAGCCCCTCCCCCAGGGGCCCTAGGGACGAGCAGTACTTC.

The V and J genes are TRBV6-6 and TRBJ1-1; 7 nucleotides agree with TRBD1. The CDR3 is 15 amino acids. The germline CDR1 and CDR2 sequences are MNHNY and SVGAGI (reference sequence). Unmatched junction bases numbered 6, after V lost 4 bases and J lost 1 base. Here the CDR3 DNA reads TGTGCCAGCAGTTTTCGACAGGGCCGGAACACTGAAGCTTTCTTT. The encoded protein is CASSFRQGRNTEAFF.

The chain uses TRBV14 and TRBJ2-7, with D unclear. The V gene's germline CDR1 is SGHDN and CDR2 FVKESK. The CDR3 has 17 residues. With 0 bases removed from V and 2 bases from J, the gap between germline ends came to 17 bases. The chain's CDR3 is CASSQEWGQPSPYEQYF. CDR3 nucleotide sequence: TGTGCCAGCAGCCAAGAATGGGGTCAGCCCAGCCCCTACGAGCAGTACTTC. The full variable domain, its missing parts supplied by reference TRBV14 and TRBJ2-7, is EAGVTQFPSHSVIEKGQTVTLRCDPISGHDNLYWYRRVMGKEIKFLLHFVKESKQDESGMPNNRFLAERTGGTYSTLKVQPAELEDSGVYFCASSQEWGQPSPYEQYFGPGTRLTVT.

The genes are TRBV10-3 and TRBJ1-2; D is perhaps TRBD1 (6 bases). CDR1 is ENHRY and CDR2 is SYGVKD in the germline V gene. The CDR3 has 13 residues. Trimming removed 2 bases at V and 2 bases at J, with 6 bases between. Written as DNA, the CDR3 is TGTGCCATCAGTGAGGGACAGAACTATGGCTACACCTTC. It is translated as CAISEGQNYGYTF.

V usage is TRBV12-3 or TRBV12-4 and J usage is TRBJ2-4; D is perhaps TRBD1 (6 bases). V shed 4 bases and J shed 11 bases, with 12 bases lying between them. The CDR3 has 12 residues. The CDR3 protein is CASSSLDRVQYF. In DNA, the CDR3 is TGTGCCAGCAGTTCCCTGGACAGAGTTCAGTACTTC.

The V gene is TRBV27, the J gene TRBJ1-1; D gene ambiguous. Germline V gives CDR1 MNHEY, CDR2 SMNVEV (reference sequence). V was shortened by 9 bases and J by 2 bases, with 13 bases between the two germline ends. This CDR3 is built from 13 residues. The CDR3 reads CASQIRINTEAFF. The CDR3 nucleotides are TGTGCCAGTCAGATTCGGATAAACACTGAAGCTTTCTTT.

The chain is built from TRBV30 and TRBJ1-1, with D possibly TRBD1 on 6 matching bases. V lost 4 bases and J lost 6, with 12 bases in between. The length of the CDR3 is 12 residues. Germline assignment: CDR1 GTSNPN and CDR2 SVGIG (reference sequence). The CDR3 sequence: CAWTPGGPEAFF. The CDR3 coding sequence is TGTGCCTGGACCCCCGGGGGGCCTGAAGCTTTCTTT.

The CDR3 DNA reads as TGTGCCAGCGGGGGACAGAACGAGTTTAAAGCTTTCTTT. As protein: CASGGQNEFKAFF. The chain recombines TRBV7-9 with TRBJ1-1; 7 bases map to TRBD1. Trimming at V came to 8 bases and at J to 9 bases, leaving 12 bases not matched to a gene. The CDR3 is 13 residues long. Germline V lookup: CDR1 SEHNR, CDR2 FQNEAQ (reference sequence).

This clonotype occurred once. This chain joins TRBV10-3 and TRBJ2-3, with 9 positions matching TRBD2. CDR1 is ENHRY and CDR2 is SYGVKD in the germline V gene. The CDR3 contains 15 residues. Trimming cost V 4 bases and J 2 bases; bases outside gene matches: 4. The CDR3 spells CAISGTSDFTDTQYF. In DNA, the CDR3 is TGTGCCATCAGTGGGACTAGCGATTTCACAGATACGCAGTATTTT.

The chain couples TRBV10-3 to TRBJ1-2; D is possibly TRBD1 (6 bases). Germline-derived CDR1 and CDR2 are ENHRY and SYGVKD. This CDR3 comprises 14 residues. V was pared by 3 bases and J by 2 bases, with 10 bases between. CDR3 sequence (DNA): TGTGCCATCAGTGAAGGGGGGGCAAACTATGGCTACACCTTC. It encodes CAISEGGANYGYTF.

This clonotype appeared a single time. The CDR3 region has the DNA TGTGCCTGGAATTCCGGGTCGGCTTGGGCCGGGGAGCTGTTTTTT. It specifies CAWNSGSAWAGELFF. The chain carries TRBV30 and TRBJ2-2; D gene uncertain. This CDR3 is built from 15 residues. V lost 4 bases and J lost 6, with 18 bases in between. Germline CDR1 and CDR2: GTSNPN and SVGIG (reference sequence).

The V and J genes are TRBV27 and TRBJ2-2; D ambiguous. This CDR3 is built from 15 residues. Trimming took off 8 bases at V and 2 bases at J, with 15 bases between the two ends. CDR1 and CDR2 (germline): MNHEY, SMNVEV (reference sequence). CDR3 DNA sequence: TGTGCCAGCGCCCCCCGGGCAGCTAACACCGGGGAGCTGTTTTTT. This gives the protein CASAPRAANTGELFF.

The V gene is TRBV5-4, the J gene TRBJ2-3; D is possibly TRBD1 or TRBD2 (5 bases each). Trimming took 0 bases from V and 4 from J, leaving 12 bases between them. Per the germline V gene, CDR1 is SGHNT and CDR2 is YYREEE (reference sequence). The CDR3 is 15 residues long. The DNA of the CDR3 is TGTGCCAGCAGCTTGGCCGGGACGGCGGCAGATACGCAGTATTTT. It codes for CASSLAGTAADTQYF.

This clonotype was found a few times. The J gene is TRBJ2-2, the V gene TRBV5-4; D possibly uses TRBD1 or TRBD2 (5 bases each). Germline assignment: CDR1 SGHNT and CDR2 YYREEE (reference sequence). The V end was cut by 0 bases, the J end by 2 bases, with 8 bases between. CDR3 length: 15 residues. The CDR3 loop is CASSLAGTNTGELFF. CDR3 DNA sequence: TGTGCCAGCAGCTTGGCAGGGACCAACACCGGGGAGCTGTTTTTT.

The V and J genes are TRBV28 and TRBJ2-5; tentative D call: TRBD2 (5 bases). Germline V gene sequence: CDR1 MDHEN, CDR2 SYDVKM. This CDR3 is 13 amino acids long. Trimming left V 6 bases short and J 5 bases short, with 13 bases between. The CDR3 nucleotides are TGTGCCAGCAGAGAGGGCCTGTGGGAGACCCAGTACTTC. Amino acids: CASREGLWETQYF.

CDR3: CASSAGTGGIHEQYF. The CDR3 DNA reads as TGTGCCAGCAGCGCCGGGACAGGGGGCATCCACGAGCAGTACTTC. V and J are TRBV9 and TRBJ2-7; 12 bases align to TRBD1. The CDR3 runs to 15 residues. From germline, CDR1 is SGDLS and CDR2 YYNGEE. J lost 5 bases, V lost 3 bases, and 6 bases had no gene match.

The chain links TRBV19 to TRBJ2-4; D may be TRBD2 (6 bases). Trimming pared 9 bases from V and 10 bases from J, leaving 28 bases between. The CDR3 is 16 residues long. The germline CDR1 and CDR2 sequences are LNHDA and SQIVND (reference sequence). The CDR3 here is CASTATEGFFGGIQYF. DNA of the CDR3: TGTGCCAGCACTGCTACAGAGGGGTTTTTTGGGGGGATTCAGTACTTC.

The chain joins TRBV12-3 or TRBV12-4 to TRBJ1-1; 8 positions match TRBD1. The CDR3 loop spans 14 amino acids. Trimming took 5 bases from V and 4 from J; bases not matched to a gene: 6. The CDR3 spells CASSPNRGSTEAFF. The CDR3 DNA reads TGTGCCAGCAGTCCAAACAGGGGGTCCACTGAAGCTTTCTTT.

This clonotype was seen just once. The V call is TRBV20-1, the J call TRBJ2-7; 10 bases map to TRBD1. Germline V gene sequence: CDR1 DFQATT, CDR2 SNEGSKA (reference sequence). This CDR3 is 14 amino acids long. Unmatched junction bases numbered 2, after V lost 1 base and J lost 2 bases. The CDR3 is CSARGQGAPYEQYF. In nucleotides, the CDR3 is TGCAGTGCTAGAGGACAGGGGGCCCCCTACGAGCAGTACTTC.

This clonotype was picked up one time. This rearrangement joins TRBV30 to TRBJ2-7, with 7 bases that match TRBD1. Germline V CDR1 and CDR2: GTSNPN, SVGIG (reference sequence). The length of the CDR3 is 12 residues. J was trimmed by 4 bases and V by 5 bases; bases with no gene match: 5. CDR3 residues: CAWGQAFYEQYF. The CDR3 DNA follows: TGTGCCTGGGGACAGGCGTTTTACGAGCAGTACTTC.

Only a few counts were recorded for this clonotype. CDR3 sequence (DNA): TGTGCCAGCAGCCAAGGGGGCGGGACCAACACCGGGGAGCTGTTTTTT. It encodes CASSQGGGTNTGELFF. This sequence joins TRBV3-1 and TRBJ2-2; a possible D gene is TRBD2 (6 bases). V lost 1 base and J 2 bases, leaving 11 bases between the germline ends. The CDR3 contains 16 residues. CDR1 and CDR2 from the germline V gene are LGHDT and YNNKEL (reference sequence).

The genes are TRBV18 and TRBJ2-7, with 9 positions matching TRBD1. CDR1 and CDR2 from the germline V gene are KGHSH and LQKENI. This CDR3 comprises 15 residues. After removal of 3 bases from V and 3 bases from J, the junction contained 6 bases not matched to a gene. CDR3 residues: CASSPPDRGDYEQYF. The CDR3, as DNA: TGTGCCAGCTCACCTCCGGACAGGGGAGACTACGAGCAGTACTTC.

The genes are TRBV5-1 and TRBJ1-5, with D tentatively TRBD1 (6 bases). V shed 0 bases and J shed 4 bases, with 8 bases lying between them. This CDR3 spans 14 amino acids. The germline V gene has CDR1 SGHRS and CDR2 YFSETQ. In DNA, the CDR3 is TGCGCCAGCAGCTTGGGACAGGAGAATCAGCCCCAGCATTTT. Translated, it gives CASSLGQENQPQHF.

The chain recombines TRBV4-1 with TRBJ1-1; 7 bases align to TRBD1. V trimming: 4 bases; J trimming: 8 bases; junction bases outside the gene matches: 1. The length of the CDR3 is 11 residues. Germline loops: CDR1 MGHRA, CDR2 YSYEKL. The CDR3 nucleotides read TGCGCCAGCAGCCGCAGGGGGGAAGCTTTCTTT. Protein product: CASSRRGEAFF.

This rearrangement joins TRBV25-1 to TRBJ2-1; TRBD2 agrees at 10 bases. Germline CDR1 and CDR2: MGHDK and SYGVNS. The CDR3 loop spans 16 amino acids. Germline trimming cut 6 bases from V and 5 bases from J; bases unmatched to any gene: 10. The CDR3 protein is CASSAPGLATNNEQFF. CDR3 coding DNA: TGTGCCAGCAGCGCACCGGGACTAGCGACAAACAATGAGCAGTTCTTC. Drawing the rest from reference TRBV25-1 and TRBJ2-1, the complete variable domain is EADIYQTPRYLVIGTGKKITLECSQTMGHDKMYWYQQDPGMELHLIHYSYGVNSTEKGDLSSESTVSRIRTEHFPLTLESARPSHTSQYLCASSAPGLATNNEQFFGPGTRLTVL.

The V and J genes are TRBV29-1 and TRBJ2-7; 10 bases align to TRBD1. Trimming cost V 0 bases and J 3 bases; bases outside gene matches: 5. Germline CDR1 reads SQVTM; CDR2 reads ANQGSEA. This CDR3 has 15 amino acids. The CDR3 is CSVEDRRTGGYEQYF. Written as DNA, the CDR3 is TGCAGCGTTGAAGACAGGCGGACAGGGGGCTACGAGCAGTACTTC.

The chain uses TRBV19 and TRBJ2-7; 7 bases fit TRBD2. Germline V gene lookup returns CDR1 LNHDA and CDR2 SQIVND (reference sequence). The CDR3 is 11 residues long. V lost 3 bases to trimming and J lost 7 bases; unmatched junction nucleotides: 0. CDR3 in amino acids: CASSIGGEQYF. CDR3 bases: TGTGCCAGTAGTATCGGGGGGGAGCAGTACTTC.

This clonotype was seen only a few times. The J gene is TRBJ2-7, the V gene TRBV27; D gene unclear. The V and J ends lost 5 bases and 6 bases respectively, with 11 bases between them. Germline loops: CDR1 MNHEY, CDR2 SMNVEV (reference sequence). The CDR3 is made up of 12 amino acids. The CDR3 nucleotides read TGTGCCAGCAGTCCACCCTTGGGCGAGCAGTACTTC. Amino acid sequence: CASSPPLGEQYF.